These 32 T cell receptor beta chains originate from one sample sequenced in a study of T cells in Graves' hyperthyroidism and ophthalmopathy. There were TCR beta CDR3 regions amplified from RNA transcripts. Primed by the HTBI set, a first-round RT-PCR was run on the TCR CDR3. TCRdb re-derived calls from the multiplex PCR reads in MiXCR, one entry per CDR3 protein. This sample has around 500,000 distinct CDR3 sequences, with about 15% found just once. The sequenced sample was blood. These receptors were obtained from a woman in her forties with Graves' hyperthyroidism.

This clonotype has a count of ten or more. V usage is TRBV3-1 and J usage is TRBJ1-5; 8 positions match TRBD1. CDR1 and CDR2 from the germline V gene are LGHDT and YNNKEL (reference sequence). V gave up 1 base and J gave up 4 bases; unmatched junction bases: 6. The CDR3 is 16 residues long. The CDR3 loop is CASSQAGQGGNQPQHF. The CDR3 region has the DNA TGTGCCAGCAGCCAAGCAGGACAGGGAGGGAATCAGCCCCAGCATTTT.

This clonotype was recorded at least ten times. Here the CDR3 reads CASVRDSWSNEQFF. CDR3 DNA sequence: TGTGCCAGCGTCCGGGACAGTTGGAGCAATGAGCAGTTCTTC. This chain links TRBV18 with TRBJ2-1; TRBD1 aligns across 7 bases. The V and J ends lost 8 bases and 6 bases, in that order; junction bases with no gene match: 10. Germline V gene data show CDR1 as KGHSH and CDR2 as LQKENI. This CDR3 spans 14 amino acids.

To note about this clonotype: The junction shows a germline mismatch at one end, possibly a read error. This rearrangement joins TRBV5-1 to TRBJ2-2, with D possibly called TRBD1 or TRBD2 (5 bases each). Germline V gives CDR1 SGHRS, CDR2 YFSETQ. The length of the CDR3 is 13 residues. The CDR3 here is CTSSLGDTGELFF. CDR3 nucleotides: TGCACCAGCAGCTTGGGGGACACCGGGGAGCTGTTTTTT.

The sample holds many counts of this clonotype. This rearrangement joins TRBV29-1 to TRBJ1-1; D uncertain. Germline lookup yields CDR1 SQVTM and CDR2 ANQGSEA. The CDR3 length is 14 residues. Trimming shortened V by 1 base and J by 1 base, and 10 bases separated the two germline ends. CDR3 in DNA: TGCAGCGTTGAAGGGTTGAGAGGGAACACTGAAGCTTTCTTT. Residues: CSVEGLRGNTEAFF.

This clonotype showed up many times. The V and J genes are TRBV11-2 and TRBJ2-7; tentative D call: TRBD1 (6 bases). Germline values: CDR1 SGHAT, CDR2 FQNNGV. The CDR3 runs 12 residues. V gave up 4 bases and J gave up 4 bases, with 8 bases separating them. The CDR3, as DNA: TGTGCCAGCAGCTCACAGGGTTACGAGCAGTACTTC. Protein product: CASSSQGYEQYF. Full variable domain (outside the CDR3, taken from reference TRBV11-2 and TRBJ2-7): EAGVAQSPRYKIIEKRQSVAFWCNPISGHATLYWYQQILGQGPKLLIQFQNNGVVDDSQLPKDRFSAERLKGVDSTLKIQPAKLEDSAVYLCASSSQGYEQYFGPGTRLTVT.

This clonotype was recorded a few times. The chain recombines TRBV29-1 with TRBJ1-2; D gene ambiguous. The germline CDR1 and CDR2 sequences are SQVTM and ANQGSEA. The CDR3 runs 11 residues. Between the trimmed V and J ends, which lost 3 bases and 8 bases, there was a span of 10 bases. DNA for the CDR3: TGCAGCGTTGAGAAAGGGAACGGCTACACCTTC. This gives the protein CSVEKGNGYTF.

This clonotype was seen only a few times. At one boundary the junction diverges from the germline segment, which might be a read error. The rearrangement joins TRBV30 to TRBJ2-2, with D perhaps TRBD2 (6 bases). CDR1 and CDR2 from the germline V gene are GTSNPN and SVGIG (reference sequence). The CDR3 has 18 residues. Here the CDR3 reads CAWSVSSFGRGSTGGLFF. The CDR3 DNA follows: TGTGCCTGGAGTGTATCATCCTTCGGGAGAGGGAGCACCGGGGGGCTGTTTTTT.

This clonotype has at least ten counts. This chain links TRBV5-5 with TRBJ1-1, with D possibly being TRBD1 (6 bases). The CDR3 is made up of 15 amino acids. The germline V and J ends were trimmed by 2 bases and 2 bases, with 13 bases remaining between them. Germline loops: CDR1 SGHKS, CDR2 YYEKEE (reference sequence). Written as DNA, the CDR3 is TGTGCCAGCAGCTTTTTACAGGGACCTAACACTGAAGCTTTCTTT. Amino acid sequence: CASSFLQGPNTEAFF.

This clonotype was found a few times. The V gene is TRBV28, the J gene TRBJ1-5; D not certain. The length of the CDR3 is 11 residues. Germline CDR1 MDHEN, CDR2 SYDVKM. Trimming shortened V by 7 bases and J by 4 bases, and 5 bases separated the two germline ends. CDR3 loop: CASTFNQPQHF. The CDR3, as DNA: TGTGCCAGCACCTTTAATCAGCCCCAGCATTTT.

This clonotype was counted many times. The chain carries TRBV12-3 or TRBV12-4 and TRBJ2-3, with 7 bases identical to TRBD2. The CDR3 extends over 14 amino acids. The V gene end was trimmed by 10 bases and the J gene end by 2 bases; junction bases not matched to a gene: 9. The CDR3 DNA sequence: TGTGCCACCCGCGGGGGAGTGAACACAGATACGCAGTATTTT. This sequence encodes CATRGGVNTDTQYF.

This clonotype was recorded many times. This chain joins TRBV5-6 and TRBJ2-2, with a possible D match to TRBD1 (6 bases). The V gene's germline CDR1 is SGHDT and CDR2 YYEEEE. V was clipped by 9 bases and J by 1 base, with 10 bases between them. This CDR3 has 13 amino acids. The CDR3 spells CATQGQNTGELFF. CDR3 in DNA: TGTGCCACCCAGGGACAGAACACCGGGGAGCTGTTTTTT.

This clonotype was counted at least ten times. This chain links TRBV29-1 with TRBJ1-2; TRBD1 matches 8 bases. V trimming: 7 bases; J trimming: 0 bases; junction bases outside the gene matches: 4. The germline CDR1 and CDR2 sequences are SQVTM and ANQGSEA. CDR3 length: 13 amino acids. The CDR3 nucleotides are TGCAGCGCCGGACAGGGACCTAACTATGGCTACACCTTC. Translation gives CSAGQGPNYGYTF.

This clonotype has ten or more counts. The chain employs TRBV5-1 and TRBJ2-1; TRBD2 aligns across 8 bases. The germline V gene has CDR1 SGHRS and CDR2 YFSETQ. CDR3 length: 19 residues. The ends lost 0 bases at V and 2 bases at J; junction bases unmatched: 13. The CDR3 reads CASSLVGGGLAGPYNEQFF. CDR3 nucleotide sequence: TGCGCCAGCAGCTTGGTTGGGGGCGGGCTAGCGGGTCCCTACAATGAGCAGTTCTTC.

In this sample, this clonotype turned up many times. The rearrangement joins TRBV12-3 or TRBV12-4 to TRBJ2-7, with 10 bases fitting TRBD2. This CDR3 has 18 amino acids. Trimming cost V 2 bases and J 0 bases; bases outside gene matches: 10. In DNA, the CDR3 is TGTGCCAGCAGTTTATTGAGGACTAGCGGCAGATACTCCTACGAGCAGTACTTC. Amino acids: CASSLLRTSGRYSYEQYF.

There are many counts of this clonotype. As DNA, the CDR3 is TGTGCCAGCAGCTTAGGACCTGGAACAGATACGCAGTATTTT. Its protein is CASSLGPGTDTQYF. The V gene is TRBV7-3, the J gene TRBJ2-3; D call uncertain. Germline V gene sequence: CDR1 SGHTA, CDR2 FQGTGA. V was clipped by 2 bases and J by 3 bases, with 9 bases between them. The CDR3 totals 14 residues.

This clonotype has ten or more counts. This chain uses TRBV28 with TRBJ2-1, with 8 positions matching TRBD2. There are 15 residues in the CDR3. After removal of 2 bases from V and 6 bases from J, the junction contained 6 bases not matched to a gene. Germline lookup yields CDR1 MDHEN and CDR2 SYDVKM. The CDR3 loop reads CASSLGGSGSNEQFF. Written as DNA, the CDR3 is TGTGCCAGCAGTTTAGGGGGGAGCGGGAGCAATGAGCAGTTCTTC.

The count of this clonotype is one. The gene calls are TRBV29-1 and TRBJ2-1; a possible D gene is TRBD2 (6 bases). CDR3 length: 14 amino acids. V gave up 4 bases and J gave up 6 bases, with 16 bases separating them. Germline V gene sequence: CDR1 SQVTM, CDR2 ANQGSEA. Here the CDR3 reads CSVALASVINEQFF. Written as DNA, the CDR3 is TGCAGCGTTGCCCTAGCGTCAGTTATCAATGAGCAGTTCTTC.

The sample holds many counts of this clonotype. This chain joins TRBV3-1 and TRBJ2-6, with 7 nucleotides matching TRBD1. Losses at the gene ends were 1 base for V and 4 bases for J; bases not matched to a gene: 7. CDR3 size: 17 residues. Germline lookup yields CDR1 LGHDT and CDR2 YNNKEL (reference sequence). In DNA form, the CDR3 reads TGTGCCAGCAGCCAAGCGACAGGGTCCATGGGGGCCAACGTCCTGACTTTC. Its protein is CASSQATGSMGANVLTF.

The rearrangement joins TRBV9 to TRBJ2-1; D gene uncertain. The V gene lost 0 bases and the J gene lost 5 bases, with 9 bases spanning the gap. Looked up from germline, CDR1 is SGDLS and CDR2 is YYNGEE. The CDR3 length is 14 residues. CDR3 sequence: CASSVDPINNEQFF. CDR3 in DNA: TGTGCCAGCAGCGTAGATCCCATTAACAATGAGCAGTTCTTC.

CDR3 protein: CASSPGGHTSYEQYF. The CDR3 coding sequence is TGTGCCAGTAGTCCCGGGGGACATACGTCCTACGAGCAGTACTTC. The rearrangement links TRBV19 to TRBJ2-7, with D tentatively TRBD1 or TRBD2 (6 bases each). CDR1 is LNHDA, CDR2 SQIVND, per germline (reference sequence). The V and J ends lost 5 bases and 1 base respectively, with 15 bases between them. The CDR3 extends over 15 amino acids. The full variable domain, rest sourced from reference TRBV19 and TRBJ2-7, is DGGITQSPKYLFRKEGQNVTLSCEQNLNHDAMYWYRQDPGQGLRLIYYSQIVNDFQKGDIAEGYSVSREKKESFPLTVTSAQKNPTAFYLCASSPGGHTSYEQYFGPGTRLTVT.

This clonotype was counted a few times. This chain links TRBV20-1 with TRBJ1-4, with TRBD1 as a possible D gene (5 bases). CDR3 length equals 16 residues. V dropped 2 bases and J dropped 6 bases, with 19 bases sitting between them. The germline gives CDR1 DFQATT, CDR2 SNEGSKA (reference sequence). CDR3 amino acids: CSARTGGASTDEKLFF. The CDR3 nucleotides read TGCAGTGCTAGAACGGGAGGGGCGTCGACTGATGAAAAACTGTTTTTT.

This clonotype was seen ten or more times. The V call is TRBV28, the J call TRBJ1-1; D ambiguous. This CDR3 has 14 residues. The germline V gene has CDR1 MDHEN and CDR2 SYDVKM. Trimming left V 2 bases short and J 4 bases short, with 11 bases between. This CDR3 reads CASSLTIPGTEAFF. In nucleotides, the CDR3 is TGTGCCAGCAGTTTAACTATTCCCGGCACTGAAGCTTTCTTT. Drawing the rest from reference TRBV28 and TRBJ1-1, the complete variable domain is DVKVTQSSRYLVKRTGEKVFLECVQDMDHENMFWYRQDPGLGLRLIYFSYDVKMKEKGDIPEGYSVSREKKERFSLILESASTNQTSMYLCASSLTIPGTEAFFGQGTRLTVV.

This clonotype was detected only a few times. The CDR3 sequence is CASSSSSGLAFYEQYF. The CDR3 DNA reads as TGTGCCAGCAGCTCATCCTCGGGACTAGCGTTCTACGAGCAGTACTTC. This rearrangement joins TRBV7-2 to TRBJ2-7, with 10 positions matching TRBD2. The trim removed 4 bases at V and 3 bases at J, leaving 9 bases unmatched. CDR1 is SGHTA, CDR2 FQGNSA, per germline. The CDR3 is 16 amino acids.

J is TRBJ2-7 and V is TRBV18, with 8 bases aligning to TRBD1. Trimming removed 6 bases from V and 6 bases from J; junction bases left unmatched: 10. CDR1 is KGHSH and CDR2 is LQKENI in the germline V gene. This CDR3 has 14 residues. CDR3 in amino acids: CASSAGTGPSEQYF. The CDR3 DNA reads TGTGCCAGCTCTGCCGGGACAGGCCCTAGCGAGCAGTACTTC.

This clonotype was counted at least ten times. The V call is TRBV7-2, the J call TRBJ2-3; tentatively, D is TRBD2 (7 bases). Germline lookup yields CDR1 SGHTA and CDR2 FQGNSA. The length of the CDR3 is 18 residues. The V gene lost 7 bases and the J gene lost 2 bases, with 25 bases spanning the gap. This CDR3 reads CASNYLGGGRRFTDTQYF. Here the CDR3 DNA reads TGTGCCAGCAACTACTTAGGGGGGGGGAGGCGTTTCACAGATACGCAGTATTTT.

This clonotype was observed many times. The chain employs TRBV20-1 and TRBJ2-1, with D maybe TRBD2 (5 bases). The CDR3 has 11 residues. With 6 bases removed from V and 9 bases from J, the gap between germline ends came to 12 bases. In germline, CDR1 is DFQATT, CDR2 SNEGSKA (reference sequence). CDR3 nucleotides: TGCAGTGCCGATGGACTCAGTGAGCAGTTCTTC. It translates to CSADGLSEQFF.

This clonotype was counted many times. This chain uses TRBV11-3 with TRBJ1-1; 9 nucleotides agree with TRBD1. Germline assignment: CDR1 SGHNT and CDR2 YENEEA. V shed 4 bases and J 3 bases; nucleotides not matched to a gene: 9. The CDR3 has 16 residues. CDR3: CASSSHRGPAYTEAFF. DNA of the CDR3: TGTGCCAGCAGCTCTCACAGGGGGCCGGCGTACACTGAAGCTTTCTTT.

This clonotype was seen ten or more times. The chain couples TRBV2 to TRBJ1-4; D gene unclear. Germline loops: CDR1 SNHLY, CDR2 FYNNEI. Trimming pared 7 bases from V and 3 bases from J, leaving 21 bases between. The CDR3 extends over 17 amino acids. The CDR3 nucleotides are TGTGCCAGCATCCCCTTCGCGGAGGGTGGAGCTAATGAAAAACTGTTTTTT. It codes for CASIPFAEGGANEKLFF. Using reference TRBV2 and TRBJ1-4 for the parts outside the CDR3, the full variable domain is EPEVTQTPSHQVTQMGQEVILRCVPISNHLYFYWYRQILGQKVEFLVSFYNNEISEKSEIFDDQFSVERPDGSNFTLKIRSTKLEDSAMYFCASIPFAEGGANEKLFFGSGTQLSVL.

This clonotype was observed a handful of times. This rearrangement joins TRBV9 to TRBJ2-2, with 10 bases fitting TRBD1. The CDR3 extends over 17 amino acids. The V segment lost 3 bases and the J segment 3 bases; nucleotides outside the gene matches: 8. The V gene's germline CDR1 is SGDLS and CDR2 YYNGEE. The CDR3: CASSGNKDRGDTGELFF. For the CDR3, the DNA is TGTGCCAGCAGCGGGAATAAGGACAGGGGGGACACCGGGGAGCTGTTTTTT.

This clonotype was found many times. The gene calls are TRBV6-1 and TRBJ2-5; a weak D match, TRBD2 (7 bases). V dropped 1 base and J dropped 5 bases, with 17 bases sitting between them. The CDR3 runs to 16 residues. Germline V gives CDR1 MNHNS, CDR2 SASEGT. CDR3 in DNA: TGTGCCAGCAGTGAAGGGACAAGGGGGGGTTCCGAGACCCAGTACTTC. Translating it yields CASSEGTRGGSETQYF.

This clonotype was seen many times. J is TRBJ1-4 and V is TRBV7-9; 10 positions agree with TRBD1. The CDR3 is 15 residues long. CDR1 SEHNR and CDR2 FQNEAQ come from the germline V gene (reference sequence). Unmatched junction bases numbered 2, after V lost 5 bases and J lost 2 bases. The CDR3 DNA is TGTGCCAGCAGCACGACAGGGGGCACTAATGAAAAACTGTTTTTT. Its translation: CASSTTGGTNEKLFF.

This clonotype was recorded at least ten times. The genes are TRBV28 and TRBJ1-2; D is uncertain. There are 15 residues in the CDR3. V was shortened by 5 bases and J by 0 bases, with 13 bases between the two germline ends. From germline, CDR1 is MDHEN and CDR2 SYDVKM. Here the CDR3 reads CASSPSSLANYGYTF. The CDR3 DNA is TGTGCCAGCAGTCCATCGAGTCTAGCTAACTATGGCTACACCTTC.